Listed here are 21 T cell receptor beta chains from one sample, sequenced in a study of cytomegalovirus exposure and HLA in healthy donors. PCR primers comprised 60 Vbeta and 13 Jbeta primers. This table comes from immunoSEQ multiplex PCR, and its TCRdb copy is limited to in-frame clones, with some not included. The data show approximately 260,000 clones, with approximately 85% seen just once and roughly 2% held by the top ten. The sequenced sample consisted of PBMCs. The receptor set was obtained from a woman in her thirties or forties in good health and CMV-seropositive.

The genes are TRBV19 and TRBJ2-1; 7 bases match TRBD1. This CDR3 has 15 amino acids. CDR1 LNHDA and CDR2 SQIVND come from the germline V gene (reference sequence). Germline trimming cut 9 bases from V and 0 bases from J; bases unmatched to any gene: 8. The CDR3 bases are TGTGCCAGCAGGGGGTCTGAGAGCTCCTACAATGAGCAGTTCTTC. It is translated as CASRGSESSYNEQFF.

The table lists this clone with a count of one. The chain employs TRBV29-1 and TRBJ1-4; TRBD1 agrees at 9 bases. Germline-derived CDR1 and CDR2 are SQVTM and ANQGSEA. With 6 bases clipped from V and 8 bases from J, the junction kept 10 bases outside the gene matches. The CDR3 has 14 residues. The CDR3 DNA is TGCAGCGTGGGGGAGAGGGACAGGGAAGAAAAACTGTTTTTT. The encoded protein is CSVGERDREEKLFF.

The chain joins TRBV18 to TRBJ2-3, with D tentatively TRBD2 (6 bases). Per the germline V gene, CDR1 is KGHSH and CDR2 is LQKENI. Trimming removed 0 bases at V and 2 bases at J, with 12 bases between. CDR3 length: 16 residues. CDR3: CASSPPVGGATDTQYF. CDR3 nucleotides: TGTGCCAGCTCACCACCAGTGGGGGGTGCCACAGATACGCAGTATTTT. Filled out from reference TRBV18 and TRBJ2-3, the complete variable domain reads NAGVMQNPRHLVRRRGQEARLRCSPMKGHSHVYWYRQLPEEGLKFMVYLQKENIIDESGMPKERFSAEFPKEGPSILRIQQVVRGDSAAYFCASSPPVGGATDTQYFGPGTRLTVL.

Notes on this clone: The same CDR3 is also encoded by other DNA sequences in this sample. In DNA, the CDR3 is TGCAGCGTTGCCGGGAGCTCCTACGAGCAGTACTTC. The encoded protein is CSVAGSSYEQYF. The genes are TRBV29-1 and TRBJ2-7; tentative D call: TRBD2 (6 bases). Per the germline V gene, CDR1 is SQVTM and CDR2 is ANQGSEA. V shed 4 bases and J shed 0 bases, with 7 bases lying between them. This CDR3 comprises 12 residues.

The rearrangement uses TRBV27 and TRBJ2-2; D remains unclear. Germline CDR1 MNHEY, CDR2 SMNVEV (reference sequence). V was shortened by 5 bases and J by 4 bases, with 11 bases between the two germline ends. The CDR3 is 14 amino acids. The CDR3 DNA sequence: TGTGCCAGCAGTCAAGACACTCCCACCGGGGAGCTGTTTTTT. Protein: CASSQDTPTGELFF.

This chain connects TRBV6-5 to TRBJ1-1; tentative D call: TRBD1 (5 bases). Trimming took 6 bases from V and 1 from J, leaving 9 bases between them. The CDR3 is made up of 13 amino acids. Germline values: CDR1 MNHEY, CDR2 SVGAGI. The CDR3 coding sequence is TGTGCCAGCAGCCGTGGGGCGAACACTGAAGCTTTCTTT. Translation: CASSRGANTEAFF.

The gene calls are TRBV7-2 and TRBJ1-6; TRBD1 matches 8 bases. V shed 1 base and J 10 bases; nucleotides not matched to a gene: 6. The germline V gene encodes CDR1 SGHTA and CDR2 FQGNSA. This CDR3 region has 15 residues. The DNA of the CDR3 is TGTGCCAGCAGCTTAGTGAGACAGGGGTTCTCACCCCTCCACTTT. It is translated as CASSLVRQGFSPLHF.

The rearrangement links TRBV19 to TRBJ1-6, with D maybe TRBD1 (6 bases). This CDR3 contains 15 residues. Germline V CDR1 and CDR2: LNHDA, SQIVND (reference sequence). Trimming cost V 4 bases and J 6 bases, with 13 bases left between them. In DNA form, the CDR3 reads TGTGCCAGTAGTAGTCGGGACACCCGTAATTCACCCCTCCACTTT. Amino acid sequence: CASSSRDTRNSPLHF.

The gene calls are TRBV28 and TRBJ2-2; TRBD2 is a possible D gene (6 bases). The germline CDR1 and CDR2 sequences are MDHEN and SYDVKM. The CDR3 covers 15 residues. V lost 3 bases, J lost 0 bases, and 8 bases lay in between. The CDR3 sequence is CASSFAGSNTGELFF. The CDR3 DNA reads TGTGCCAGCAGTTTTGCGGGATCGAACACCGGGGAGCTGTTTTTT.

The J gene is TRBJ2-2, the V gene TRBV6-5; D possibly corresponds to TRBD2 (5 bases). Deletions cut 2 bases from V and 1 base from J, with 8 bases between. The germline gives CDR1 MNHEY, CDR2 SVGAGI. The CDR3 loop spans 15 amino acids. The CDR3 spells CASSYRGVNTGELFF. The CDR3 coding sequence is TGTGCCAGCAGTTACCGGGGAGTGAACACCGGGGAGCTGTTTTTT.

The rearrangement links TRBV5-4 to TRBJ2-7; D perhaps matches TRBD2 (5 bases). This CDR3 region has 13 residues. V lost 5 bases to trimming and J lost 3 bases, with 12 bases between them. Germline CDR1 reads SGHNT; CDR2 reads YYREEE (reference sequence). As DNA, the CDR3 is TGTGCCAGCAGGCCCGACGGGGTCTACGAGCAGTACTTC. Encoded protein: CASRPDGVYEQYF.

The chain uses TRBV7-2 and TRBJ2-3; TRBD2 matches at 11 bases. The CDR3 sequence is 17 residues long. Germline CDR1 SGHTA, CDR2 FQGNSA. With 2 bases clipped from V and 2 bases from J, the junction kept 6 bases outside the gene matches. The CDR3 sequence: CASSLRGTSGSTDTQYF. DNA for the CDR3: TGTGCCAGCAGCTTAAGGGGGACTAGCGGATCCACAGATACGCAGTATTTT. The whole variable domain, remainder taken from reference TRBV7-2 and TRBJ2-3, is GAGVSQSPSNKVTEKGKDVELRCDPISGHTALYWYRQSLGQGLEFLIYFQGNSAPDKSGLPSDRFSAERTGGSVSTLTIQRTQQEDSAVYLCASSLRGTSGSTDTQYFGPGTRLTVL.

This chain joins TRBV7-2 and TRBJ1-1, with TRBD1 identical over 7 bases. CDR1 and CDR2 from the germline V gene are SGHTA and FQGNSA. J lost 4 bases, V lost 5 bases, and 7 bases had no gene match. CDR3 size: 14 residues. The chain's CDR3 is CASSPGGRGTEAFF. CDR3 sequence (DNA): TGTGCCAGCAGCCCAGGGGGAAGGGGCACTGAAGCTTTCTTT.

The genes are TRBV29-1 and TRBJ2-7, with 7 bases aligning to TRBD1. Germline lookup yields CDR1 SQVTM and CDR2 ANQGSEA. J lost 4 bases, V lost 6 bases, and 9 bases had no gene match. The length of the CDR3 is 13 residues. The CDR3 here is CSVGEGATYEQYF. In DNA, the CDR3 is TGCAGCGTCGGCGAGGGGGCAACTTACGAGCAGTACTTC.

V is TRBV7-9 and J is TRBJ2-3, with 7 bases aligning to TRBD2. The J segment lost 3 bases and the V segment lost 0 bases, leaving 12 bases of the junction unmatched. CDR1 SEHNR and CDR2 FQNEAQ come from the germline V gene (reference sequence). The CDR3 is 18 residues long. The CDR3 loop reads CASSLAFGGGPSTDTQYF. DNA for the CDR3: TGTGCCAGCAGCTTAGCGTTCGGGGGAGGGCCCTCGACAGATACGCAGTATTTT.

The chain uses TRBV7-6 and TRBJ2-1; D unresolved. This CDR3 contains 15 residues. Germline-derived CDR1 and CDR2 are SGHVS and FNYEAQ. V lost 1 base and J 4 bases, leaving 11 bases between the germline ends. Here the CDR3 reads CASSLGMAAYNEQFF. The CDR3 DNA is TGTGCCAGCAGCTTAGGTATGGCCGCTTACAATGAGCAGTTCTTC.

CDR3 region: CSVDPSGYNEQFF. In DNA, the CDR3 is TGCAGCGTTGACCCATCGGGTTACAATGAGCAGTTCTTC. The gene calls are TRBV29-1 and TRBJ2-1; D is uncertain. Trimming pared 3 bases from V and 4 bases from J, leaving 10 bases between. This CDR3 region has 13 residues. Germline V lookup: CDR1 SQVTM, CDR2 ANQGSEA.

This chain connects TRBV27 to TRBJ2-7, with TRBD2 matching over 8 bases. This CDR3 has 12 amino acids. V dropped 2 bases and J dropped 6; count of bases not matched to a gene: 0. The germline CDR1 and CDR2 sequences are MNHEY and SMNVEV (reference sequence). CDR3 loop: CASSLAGGEQYF. The CDR3, as DNA: TGTGCCAGCAGTTTAGCGGGAGGCGAGCAGTACTTC.

The genes are TRBV6-1 and TRBJ1-5, with 10 bases matching TRBD1. Germline V lookup: CDR1 MNHNS, CDR2 SASEGT. This CDR3 region has 15 residues. V shed 4 bases, J shed 7 bases, and the junction held 7 bases outside the gene matches. The CDR3 here is CASSVDRGLGQPQHF. CDR3 coding DNA: TGTGCCAGCAGTGTCGACAGGGGGCTAGGGCAGCCCCAGCATTTT.

The chain combines TRBV4-2 with TRBJ2-7, with D possibly being TRBD2 (6 bases). This CDR3 is 19 amino acids long. V was shortened by 1 base and J by 3 bases, with 25 bases between the two germline ends. Germline assignment: CDR1 LGHNA and CDR2 YNFKEQ. The CDR3 DNA follows: TGTGCCAGCAGCCAAGCGTATTCCCCCAACGATAGCGGATACTACGAGCAGTACTTC. Translated, it gives CASSQAYSPNDSGYYEQYF.

This chain connects TRBV11-3 to TRBJ1-1; TRBD1 matches 8 bases. CDR3 size: 12 residues. Unmatched junction bases numbered 4, after V lost 5 bases and J lost 8 bases. Germline V gene lookup returns CDR1 SGHNT and CDR2 YENEEA. The CDR3 loop is CASSPGQGEAFF. Here the CDR3 DNA reads TGTGCCAGCAGCCCTGGACAGGGAGAAGCTTTCTTT.